The rows below give T cell receptor beta chains drawn from one sample of a study of blood T cells in healthy people across ages. TCRdb fed the 5' RACE reads into MiXCR, producing one record per CDR3 protein. The table includes 1.5 million to 2 million distinct CDR3 sequences, approximately 28% detected once. The sequencing input was blood. The receptors were gathered from a woman aged 25 to 39 in good health. CDR3s include the opening cysteine and the closing phenylalanine or tryptophan. A D gene is named only where the DNA matches it firmly. Size is stated for part of the rows, as once, few or many counts, or as a class when the clone is expanded.

D	size	V	J	DNA	CDR3
TRBD1	few	TRBV15	TRBJ2-4	TGTGCCACCAGCAGAGATCGAGGGGGCGGGAACATTCAGTACTTC	CATSRDRGGGNIQYF
TRBD1	NA	TRBV3-1	TRBJ2-1	TGTGCCAGCAGCCAAGAGCTGGCCAGGGGGCTTAATGAGCAGTTCTTC	CASSQELARGLNEQFF
NA	few	TRBV29-1	TRBJ1-1	TGCAGCTTCAAACCGAGGGCCAACACTGAAGCTTTCTTT	CSFKPRANTEAFF
TRBD1	few	TRBV29-1	TRBJ2-5	TGCAGCGGGACACAGGGGTACGGGGAGACCCAGTACTTC	CSGTQGYGETQYF
NA	few	TRBV7-2	TRBJ2-4	TGTGCCAGCAGCCTCCCACTAGCCTGGGCAAACATTCAGTACTTC	CASSLPLAWANIQYF
TRBD1	few	TRBV20-1	TRBJ1-1	TGCAGTGCAAGACAGGGTAGCGACACTGAAGCTTTCTTT	CSARQGSDTEAFF
NA	once	TRBV10-2	TRBJ2-5	TGCGCCAGCTGGAGTCCTCAGGGAAGGTGGGAGCAGTACTTC	CASWSPQGRWEQYF
TRBD1	NA	TRBV10-3	TRBJ1-1	TGTGCCATCAGTGAGCCCGCGGTTGGGGGTGACAGGGGGGCCACTGAAGCTTTCTTT	CAISEPAVGGDRGATEAFF
NA	NA	TRBV7-9	TRBJ1-1	TGTGCCAGCGGCTTTGGCAGGGAAAGTGAAGCTTTCTTT	CASGFGRESEAFF
TRBD1	many	TRBV20-1	TRBJ1-2	TGCAGTGCTGGTTTACAGGGGGCTGGTGGCTACACCTTC	CSAGLQGAGGYTF
NA	NA	TRBV29-1	TRBJ2-3	TGCAGCTACTCAAGCGGCACAGATACGCAGTATTTT	CSYSSGTDTQYF